The present T cell receptor beta chain was sequenced within a study of blood T cell repertoires in COVID-19. Study context: T cells, B-cell-depleted T cells, or PBMCs provided the cDNA or gDNA that served as material.

Germline V gives CDR1 MNHEY, CDR2 SVGAGI. V dropped 10 bases and J dropped 0; count of bases not matched to a gene: 6. CDR3 length: 13 amino acids. Original data processing: By means of reference gene primer amplification, nucleated cell counts were estimated. TCRdb's table, derived via immunoSEQ multiplex PCR, lists solely in-frame clones and lacks some. Clone size and V and J calls were adopted from that table, with D and trimming inferred from the DNA. Seen here are roughly 20,000 clones, 86% observed once, and the top ten hold 9.5% to 13%. This TCR came from a human donor in a cohort sampled during active COVID-19. The J gene is TRBJ2-7, the V gene TRBV6-5; 7 bases fit TRBD2. What was sequenced was peripheral blood. CDR3 bases: TGTGCCACCAGGGTAGCGGGCTCCTACGAGCAGTACTTC. It encodes CATRVAGSYEQYF.